This T cell receptor (beta chain) derives from a study of blood T cells in healthy people across ages. Findings and caveats of the study: Both naive CD4+ cell counts and diversity were greater in long-lived donors than in aged donors.

Peripheral blood from each donor was collected in a volume of approximately 9.5 milliliters. The V gene's germline CDR1 is MGHRA and CDR2 YSYEKL. This CDR3 spans 14 amino acids. The junction had 6 bases not matched to a gene; V was cut back by 4 bases and J by 3 bases. Using a J-beta primer mix together with a sample-barcoded 5' primer, a second PCR was run for roughly 7 to 11 cycles. TCRdb re-called the 5' RACE reads with MiXCR, one entry per CDR3 protein. The table has about 800,000 distinct CDR3 sequences, about three fifths seen once. This clonotype has just one count. Its target is unknown. The sample was blood. This receptor was obtained from a young man in good health. The chain has TRBV4-1 and TRBJ2-7; 7 positions agree with TRBD1. The CDR3 DNA sequence: TGCGCCAGCAGCCCACAGGGGAACGGCTACGAGCAGTACTTC. Translated: CASSPQGNGYEQYF.